This T cell receptor (beta chain) came from a study of blood T cell repertoires in COVID-19. Turning to the study itself: Nucleic acid was either cDNA or gDNA, and it came from T cells, B-cell-depleted T cells, or PBMCs.

This clone was detected once. Authors' data handling: Reference gene primer amplification yielded estimated nucleated cell counts. The method was immunoSEQ multiplex PCR; TCRdb's version includes in-frame clones alone and lacks a portion of them. The D gene and trimming were derived from the DNA, and the V and J assignments and clone size from that table. The table has 350,000 to 400,000 clones, approximately 90% seen once; the top ten hold about 0.83%. V was trimmed by 4 bases and J by 4 bases, leaving 19 bases between them. Germline CDR1 SGHAT, CDR2 FQNNGV. The CDR3 has 16 residues. The chain employs TRBV11-2 and TRBJ1-2; no definite D call. Sequenced material: PBMCs or T cells enriched from blood (not recorded which). The clonotype was recovered from a woman aged 40 to 50 who had been exposed to COVID-19. The DNA of the CDR3 is TGTGCCAGCAGCTCCTTTATTAATTTCCAGATCTATGGCTACACCTTC. Translating gives CASSSFINFQIYGYTF.